Listed below are T cell receptor beta chains from one sample, sequenced in a study of blood T cell repertoires in COVID-19. Profiled with immunoSEQ multiplex PCR; TCRdb holds only in-frame clones, not every one. Of fewer than 250,000 clones listed, under 90% are singletons. Sequencing input: PBMCs or T cells enriched from blood (not recorded which). These receptors all stem from a woman between 40 and 50 years old who had been exposed to COVID-19. The CDR3 runs from the conserved cysteine through the conserved F or W. The D gene is left open where the match is weak. Clone sizes are given selectively: once, few, many, or a class where the clone is expanded.

NA,14,TRBV6-9,NA,CASSYCDSNYGYTF
few,15,TRBV29-1,TRBD1,CSVEGQGWVSDTQYF
NA,14,TRBV29-1,TRBD2,CSALGLAGNGELFF
NA,12,TRBV12-3/TRBV12-4,NA,CASSFEVGEQYF
many,14,TRBV7-3,NA,CASSLGGRGNEQFF
NA,14,TRBV25-1,TRBD1,CASSELGGDRGAFF
NA,16,TRBV5-6,TRBD2,CASSSGLAGGTDTQYF
NA,14,TRBV6-5,NA,CASTPGGPNTEAFF
NA,14,TRBV7-8,TRBD2,CASNFRGGPGELFF
NA,15,TRBV19,TRBD2,CASSIGAGGTDTQYF
NA,15,TRBV3-1/TRBV3-2,NA,CASSLRGHLNYGYTF